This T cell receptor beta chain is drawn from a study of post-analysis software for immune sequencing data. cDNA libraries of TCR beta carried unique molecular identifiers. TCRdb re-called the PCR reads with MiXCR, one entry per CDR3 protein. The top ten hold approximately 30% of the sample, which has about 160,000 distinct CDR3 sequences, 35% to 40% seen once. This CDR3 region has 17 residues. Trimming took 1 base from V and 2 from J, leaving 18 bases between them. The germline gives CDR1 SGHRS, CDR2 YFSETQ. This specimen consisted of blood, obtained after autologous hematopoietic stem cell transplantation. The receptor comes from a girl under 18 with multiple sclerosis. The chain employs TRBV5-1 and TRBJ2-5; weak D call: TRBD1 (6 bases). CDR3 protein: CASSLLGEGDQQETQYF. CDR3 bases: TGCGCCAGCAGCTTGTTGGGCGAGGGGGATCAGCAAGAGACCCAGTACTTC.